This T cell receptor beta chain originates from a study of control samples from healthy donors and cancer patients. This CDR3 spans 14 amino acids. Germline V CDR1 and CDR2: MNHEY, SVGEGT. The V end was cut by 6 bases, the J end by 2 bases, with 13 bases between. Method: immunoSEQ multiplex PCR; TCRdb's copy keeps in-frame clones and lacks some. The data show roughly 200,000 clones, with 85% to 95% seen just once and over 1.1% held by the top ten. Input material: blood. The receptor was derived from a man between 18 and 35 years old in good health. The chain is built from TRBV6-2 or TRBV6-3 and TRBJ1-1; D not resolved. The CDR3 reads CASSSNGFNTEAFF. CDR3 DNA: TGTGCCAGCAGCTCAAATGGGTTTAACACTGAAGCTTTCTTT.